This entry concerns a single T cell receptor (beta chain). The antigen is not known. This entry belongs to a study of T cell responses to AZD1222 COVID-19 vaccine. V dropped 8 bases and J dropped 3; count of bases not matched to a gene: 2. Germline V lookup: CDR1 LNHDA, CDR2 SQIVND (reference sequence). The CDR3 extends over 12 amino acids. Data came from immunoSEQ multiplex PCR; TCRdb stores just in-frame clones and leaves some out. The table includes 130,000 or so clones, 91% detected once. Notes on the study in general: Only a handful of AZD1222 recipients were seropositive at baseline. Spike-specific TCR repertoires showed rising breadth and depth after two AZD1222 doses. No repertoire was sampled before or during the peak T cell response, only after it. Along spike, vaccine-associated CD4 TCRs were found throughout, with dominance at 160-218 and 743-854.

The clonotype was recovered from an adult who received the MenACWY meningococcal vaccine as a control. Sequenced here: peripheral blood, sampled 28 days after the second dose of the MenACWY control vaccine. The chain links TRBV19 to TRBJ1-2; 8 bases fit TRBD1. CDR3 residues: CASVDRDYGYTF. The CDR3 region has the DNA TGTGCCAGTGTGGACAGGGACTATGGCTACACCTTC.